This TCR beta chain was identified during a study of blood T cell repertoires in COVID-19. At the level of the study: COVID-19 samples, acute and convalescent, were from the United States, Italy and Spain. The analysed material was cDNA or gDNA that came from T cells, B-cell-depleted T cells, or PBMCs.

Trimming removed 6 bases from V and 3 bases from J; junction bases left unmatched: 8. This CDR3 comprises 16 residues. From germline, CDR1 is LNHDA and CDR2 SQIVND (reference sequence). Original data processing: Amplification with reference gene primers provided the estimates of nucleated cell counts. This table comes from immunoSEQ multiplex PCR, and its TCRdb copy is limited to in-frame clones, with some not included. For V, J and clone size, that table is used; D and trimming come from the DNA. The table has roughly 200,000 clones, around four fifths seen once. This sequence was found in a woman in her 70s with active or convalescent COVID-19. The chain employs TRBV19 and TRBJ2-6; 7 nucleotides align to TRBD1. The material sequenced was peripheral blood. CDR3 nucleotide sequence: TGTGCCAGTAGCCCCACAGGGGCTGGTGGGGCCAACGTCCTGACTTTC. It yields the protein CASSPTGAGGANVLTF.